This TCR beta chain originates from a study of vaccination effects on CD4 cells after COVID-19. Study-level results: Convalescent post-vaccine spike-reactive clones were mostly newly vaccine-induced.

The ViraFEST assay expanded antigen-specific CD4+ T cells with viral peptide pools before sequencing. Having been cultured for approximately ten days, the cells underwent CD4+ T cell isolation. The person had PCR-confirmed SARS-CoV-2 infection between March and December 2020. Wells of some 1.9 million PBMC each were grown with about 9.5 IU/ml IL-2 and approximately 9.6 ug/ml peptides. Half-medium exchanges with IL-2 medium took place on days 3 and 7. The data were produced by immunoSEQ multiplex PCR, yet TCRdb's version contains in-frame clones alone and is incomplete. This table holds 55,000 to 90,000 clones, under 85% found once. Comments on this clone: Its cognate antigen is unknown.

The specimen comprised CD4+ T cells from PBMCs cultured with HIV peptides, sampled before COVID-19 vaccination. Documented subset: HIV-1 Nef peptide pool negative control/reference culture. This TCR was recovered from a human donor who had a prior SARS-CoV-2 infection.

The CDR3 bases are TGTGCCAGCTCACGACGGACAGGGGGTAGCACAGATACGCAGTATTTT. Its protein product is CASSRRTGGSTDTQYF. The V and J genes are TRBV18 and TRBJ2-3; TRBD1 aligns across 10 bases. Germline lookup yields CDR1 KGHSH and CDR2 LQKENI. With 4 bases clipped from V and 0 bases from J, the junction kept 4 bases outside the gene matches. The CDR3 runs 16 residues.